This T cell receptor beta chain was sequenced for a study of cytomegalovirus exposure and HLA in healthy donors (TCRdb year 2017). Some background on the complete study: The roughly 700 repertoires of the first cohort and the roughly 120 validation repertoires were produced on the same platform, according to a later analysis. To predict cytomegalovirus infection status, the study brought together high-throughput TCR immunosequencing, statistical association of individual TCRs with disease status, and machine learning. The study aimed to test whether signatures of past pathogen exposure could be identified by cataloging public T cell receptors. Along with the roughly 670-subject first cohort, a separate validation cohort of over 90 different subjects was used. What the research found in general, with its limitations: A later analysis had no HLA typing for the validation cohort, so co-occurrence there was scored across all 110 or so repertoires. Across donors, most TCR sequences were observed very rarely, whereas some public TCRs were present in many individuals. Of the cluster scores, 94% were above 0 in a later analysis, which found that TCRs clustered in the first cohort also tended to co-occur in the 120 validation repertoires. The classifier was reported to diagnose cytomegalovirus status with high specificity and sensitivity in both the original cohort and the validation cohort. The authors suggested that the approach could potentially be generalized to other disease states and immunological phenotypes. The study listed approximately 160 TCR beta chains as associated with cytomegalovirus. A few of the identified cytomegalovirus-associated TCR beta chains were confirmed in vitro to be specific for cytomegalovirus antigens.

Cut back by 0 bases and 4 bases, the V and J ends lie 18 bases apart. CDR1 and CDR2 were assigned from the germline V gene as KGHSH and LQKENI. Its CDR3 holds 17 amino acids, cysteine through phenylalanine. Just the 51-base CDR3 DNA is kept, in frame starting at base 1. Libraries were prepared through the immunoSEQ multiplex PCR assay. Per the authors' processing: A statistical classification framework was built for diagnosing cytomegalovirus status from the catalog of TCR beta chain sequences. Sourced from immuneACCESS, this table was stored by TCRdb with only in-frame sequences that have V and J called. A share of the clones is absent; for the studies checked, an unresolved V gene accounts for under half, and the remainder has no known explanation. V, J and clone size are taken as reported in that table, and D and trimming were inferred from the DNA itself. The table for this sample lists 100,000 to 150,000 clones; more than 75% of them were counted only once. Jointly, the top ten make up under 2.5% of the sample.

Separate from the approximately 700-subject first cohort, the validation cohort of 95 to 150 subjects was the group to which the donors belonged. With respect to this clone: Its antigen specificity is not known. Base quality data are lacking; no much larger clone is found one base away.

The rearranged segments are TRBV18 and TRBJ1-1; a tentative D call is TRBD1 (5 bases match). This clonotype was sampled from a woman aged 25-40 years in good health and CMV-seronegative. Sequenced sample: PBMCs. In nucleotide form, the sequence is TGTGCCAGCTCACCACCCGCCCGGCCCGGGGGGTTCACTGAAGCTTTCTTT. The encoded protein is CASSPPARPGGFTEAFF.